Below are 13 T cell receptor beta chains sequenced from a single sample in a study of blood T cell repertoires in COVID-19. Profiled with immunoSEQ multiplex PCR; TCRdb holds only in-frame clones, not every one. The table has about 200,000 clones, approximately 78% seen once. Material: peripheral blood. All receptors come from an elderly woman with COVID-19, enrolled during active disease.

The sample holds a few counts of this clone. Other nucleotide sequences from this sample produce the same CDR3. The chain recombines TRBV5-1 with TRBJ2-3, with TRBD2 identical over 8 bases. The CDR3 consists of 15 residues. Looked up from germline, CDR1 is SGHRS and CDR2 is YFSETQ. The trim removed 0 bases at V and 4 bases at J, leaving 4 bases unmatched. The CDR3: CASSLVAGGADTQYF. The DNA for the CDR3 is TGCGCCAGCAGCTTGGTTGCGGGAGGAGCAGATACGCAGTATTTT.

V usage is TRBV5-1 and J usage is TRBJ1-5; D might be TRBD1 (5 bases). The CDR3 runs to 15 residues. V was pared by 4 bases and J by 3 bases, with 14 bases between. Germline lookup yields CDR1 SGHRS and CDR2 YFSETQ. CDR3 region: CASSRDSSVNQPQHF. CDR3 coding DNA: TGCGCCAGCAGCCGGGACTCCTCCGTCAATCAGCCCCAGCATTTT. The variable domain in full, completed from reference TRBV5-1 and TRBJ1-5, reads KAGVTQTPRYLIKTRGQQVTLSCSPISGHRSVSWYQQTPGQGLQFLFEYFSETQRNKGNFPGRFSGRQFSNSRSEMNVSTLELGDSALYLCASSRDSSVNQPQHFGDGTRLSIL.

The chain carries TRBV19 and TRBJ2-1, with TRBD2 matching over 7 bases. The germline CDR1 and CDR2 sequences are LNHDA and SQIVND (reference sequence). The CDR3 extends over 15 amino acids. Losses at the gene ends were 5 bases for V and 0 bases for J; bases not matched to a gene: 4. CDR3 sequence reads: CASSWGGSSYNEQFF. In DNA form, the CDR3 reads TGTGCCAGTAGTTGGGGGGGGAGCTCCTACAATGAGCAGTTCTTC. Looking up the rest from reference TRBV19 and TRBJ2-1 gives the full variable domain: DGGITQSPKYLFRKEGQNVTLSCEQNLNHDAMYWYRQDPGQGLRLIYYSQIVNDFQKGDIAEGYSVSREKKESFPLTVTSAQKNPTAFYLCASSWGGSSYNEQFFGPGTRLTVL.

This chain connects TRBV30 to TRBJ1-6; D is ambiguous. The CDR3 runs 13 residues. Trimming removed 4 bases at V and 5 bases at J, with 9 bases between. CDR1 GTSNPN and CDR2 SVGIG come from the germline V gene (reference sequence). The CDR3 here is CAWTVGDNSPLHF. The CDR3 DNA sequence: TGTGCCTGGACAGTCGGGGATAATTCACCCCTCCACTTT.

The rearrangement uses TRBV11-3 and TRBJ1-1, with D possibly TRBD1 on 5 matching bases. The germline gives CDR1 SGHNT, CDR2 YENEEA. The V gene lost 5 bases and the J gene lost 6 bases, with 16 bases spanning the gap. The CDR3 spans 14 residues. The CDR3 nucleotides read TGTGCCAGCAGCCCCCAGGGAAGTGGGGCTGAAGCTTTCTTT. It yields the protein CASSPQGSGAEAFF.

This clone was observed at least ten times. The chain has TRBV10-3 and TRBJ1-3; D uncertain. From germline, CDR1 is ENHRY and CDR2 SYGVKD. The CDR3 extends over 14 amino acids. Deletions cut 7 bases from V and 0 bases from J, with 10 bases between. The CDR3 loop reads CAIKPGGSGNTIYF. DNA for the CDR3: TGTGCCATCAAACCGGGAGGCTCTGGAAACACCATATATTTT.

The V gene is TRBV5-4, the J gene TRBJ2-1; TRBD1 aligns across 7 bases. Looked up from germline, CDR1 is SGHNT and CDR2 is YYREEE (reference sequence). The CDR3 covers 15 residues. With 5 bases clipped from V and 10 bases from J, the junction kept 15 bases outside the gene matches. The CDR3 DNA sequence: TGTGCCAGCAGTTCCGGACAGGATATTTTTAGGGAGCAGTTCTTC. Its translation: CASSSGQDIFREQFF.

The gene calls are TRBV5-1 and TRBJ1-6; 7 bases map to TRBD1. Looked up from germline, CDR1 is SGHRS and CDR2 is YFSETQ. Trimming cost V 0 bases and J 7 bases; bases outside gene matches: 4. The CDR3 has 15 amino acids. CDR3 sequence reads: CASSLGQGENSPLHF. DNA of the CDR3: TGCGCCAGCAGCTTGGGACAGGGAGAGAATTCACCCCTCCACTTT.

The gene calls are TRBV6-1 and TRBJ1-2; D is perhaps TRBD1 (5 bases). Trimming took 2 bases from V and 7 from J, leaving 14 bases between them. CDR3 size: 14 residues. CDR1 is MNHNS and CDR2 is SASEGT in the germline V gene. Here the CDR3 reads CASSENKAGLGYTF. CDR3 coding DNA: TGTGCCAGCAGTGAAAATAAGGCAGGGCTTGGCTACACCTTC.

This clone has only one observation. The V call is TRBV7-8, the J call TRBJ2-1, with TRBD2 matching over 9 bases. In germline, CDR1 is SGHVS, CDR2 FQNEAQ. The CDR3 contains 21 residues. V shed 1 base, J shed 0 bases, and the junction held 16 bases outside the gene matches. The CDR3 DNA reads as TGTGCCAGCAGCTTAGGGGGACGGGGACTAGCCCTCCCCCACTCCTACAATGAGCAGTTCTTC. Translation gives CASSLGGRGLALPHSYNEQFF.

The rearrangement joins TRBV4-2 to TRBJ1-5; D uncertain. V lost 1 base and J 5 bases, leaving 9 bases between the germline ends. Germline V CDR1 and CDR2: LGHNA, YNFKEQ. There are 14 residues in the CDR3. The CDR3 region is CASSQGQLYQPQHF. The CDR3, as DNA: TGTGCCAGCAGCCAAGGCCAACTATATCAGCCCCAGCATTTT.

The genes are TRBV27 and TRBJ2-1, with D tentatively TRBD2 (6 bases). CDR3 size: 15 residues. Trimming shortened V by 6 bases and J by 2 bases, and 14 bases separated the two germline ends. CDR1 is MNHEY, CDR2 SMNVEV, per germline (reference sequence). CDR3 amino acids: CASRRTGVAYNEQFF. The CDR3 nucleotides read TGTGCCAGCAGGAGGACGGGGGTCGCCTACAATGAGCAGTTCTTC.

The rearrangement joins TRBV3-1 (or the pseudogene TRBV3-2) to TRBJ1-3; 9 bases match TRBD1. J was trimmed by 8 bases and V by 4 bases; bases with no gene match: 9. The CDR3 has 15 residues. Germline values: CDR1 LGHDT, CDR2 YNNKEL (reference sequence). CDR3 in amino acids: CASSLRDRESDTIYF. Here the CDR3 DNA reads TGTGCCAGCAGCCTCCGGGACAGGGAGTCAGACACCATATATTTT.